These T cell receptor beta chains were read from a single sample in a study of response to subunit inactivated influenza vaccine. TCRdb ran MiXCR on the RT-PCR reads and lists one entry per CDR3 protein. The sample has 550,000 to 800,000 distinct CDR3 sequences, 14% seen once; the top ten hold approximately 6.5%. This material consisted of PBMCs from blood, taken 14 to 15 days before vaccination. These TCRs come from a man aged 50-59 years who received an inactivated influenza vaccine. Both conserved end residues are part of each CDR3. The D gene is left open where the match is weak. Expanded clones get a size class; other rows say once, few or many, or leave the size out.

v_gene,j_gene,d_gene,abundance,CDR3aa,CDR3nt
TRBV24-1,TRBJ2-1,NA,few,CATSERVGRGSYNEQFF,TGTGCCACCAGTGAGAGAGTGGGACGGGGCTCCTACAATGAGCAGTTCTTC
TRBV5-1,TRBJ2-7,NA,NA,CASSPNRGGGEQYF,TGCGCCAGCAGCCCGAATCGTGGGGGTGGCGAGCAGTACTTC
TRBV28,TRBJ2-3,TRBD2,few,CASSSFVREGLSDTQYF,TGTGCCAGCAGTTCCTTCGTGCGGGAGGGCCTTTCAGATACGCAGTATTTT
TRBV5-5,TRBJ2-1,NA,NA,CASSSGTAVYNEQFF,TGTGCCAGCAGCTCCGGGACCGCCGTTTACAATGAGCAGTTCTTC
TRBV6-1,TRBJ1-4,NA,NA,CASRVHTEKLFF,TGTGCCAGCAGGGTCCACACGGAAAAACTGTTTTTT
TRBV29-1,TRBJ1-3,NA,few,CSVAFVSAGNTIYF,TGCAGCGTTGCTTTCGTTTCAGCTGGAAACACCATATATTTT
TRBV3-1,TRBJ2-7,TRBD2,NA,CASRLTSGSDEQYF,TGTGCCAGCAGACTTACTAGCGGGAGCGACGAGCAGTACTTC
TRBV5-1,TRBJ2-2,TRBD1,medium-sized,CASSVGTVNTGELFF,TGCGCCAGCAGCGTCGGGACAGTTAACACCGGGGAGCTGTTTTTT
TRBV12-3/TRBV12-4,TRBJ2-3,NA,many,CASSYVSTDTQYF,TGTGCCAGCAGTTATGTTAGCACAGATACGCAGTATTTT
TRBV20-1,TRBJ2-1,TRBD2,NA,CSAPTPGLAEYNEQFF,TGCAGTGCTCCCACCCCGGGACTAGCGGAGTACAATGAGCAGTTCTTC
TRBV5-1,TRBJ2-5,NA,few,CASRLGKETQYF,TGCGCCAGCCGACTGGGAAAAGAGACCCAGTACTTC
TRBV6-6,TRBJ2-1,NA,few,CASSYGGAIQFF,TGTGCCAGCAGTTACGGGGGGGCAATTCAGTTCTTC
TRBV27,TRBJ2-3,TRBD2,few,CASSFAAGGTDTQYF,TGTGCCAGCAGTTTCGCGGCGGGAGGGACAGATACGCAGTATTTT
TRBV20-1,TRBJ2-7,TRBD1,NA,CSTRDSSSYEQYF,TGCAGTACAAGGGACAGTAGCTCCTACGAGCAGTACTTC
TRBV6-2/TRBV6-3,TRBJ1-5,NA,NA,CASSLVRGRQPQHF,TGTGCCAGCAGTCTTGTCCGAGGGAGACAGCCCCAGCATTTT
TRBV20-1,TRBJ2-1,TRBD2,NA,CSAFTSGTYNEQFF,TGCAGTGCCTTTACTAGCGGGACCTACAATGAGCAGTTCTTC
TRBV18,TRBJ2-4,TRBD1,NA,CASSTGTDNIQYF,TGTGCCAGCTCAACCGGGACAGACAACATTCAGTACTTC
TRBV19,TRBJ2-1,TRBD1,NA,CASSGRGHYEQFF,TGTGCCAGTAGTGGCAGGGGGCATTATGAGCAGTTCTTC